The entry below describes one T cell receptor (beta chain). V gave up 8 bases and J gave up 5 bases; unmatched junction bases: 8. CDR1 is LGHNA and CDR2 is YNFKEQ in the germline V gene. The CDR3 extends over 13 amino acids. This specimen comes from a study of blood T cell repertoires in COVID-19. This table comes from immunoSEQ multiplex PCR, and its TCRdb copy is limited to in-frame clones, with some not included. Of 350,000 to 400,000 clones detected, more than 75% appear once; the ten largest clones hold 2.5% to 3.5%. This sequence was found in a woman aged 30 to 39 who had recovered from COVID-19. The V gene is TRBV4-2, the J gene TRBJ2-7, with 8 bases matching TRBD1. The source material was PBMCs or T cells enriched from blood (not recorded which). CDR3 sequence (DNA): TGTGCCAGCTACGGACAGGGAGCAGACGAGCAGTACTTC. This encodes CASYGQGADEQYF.